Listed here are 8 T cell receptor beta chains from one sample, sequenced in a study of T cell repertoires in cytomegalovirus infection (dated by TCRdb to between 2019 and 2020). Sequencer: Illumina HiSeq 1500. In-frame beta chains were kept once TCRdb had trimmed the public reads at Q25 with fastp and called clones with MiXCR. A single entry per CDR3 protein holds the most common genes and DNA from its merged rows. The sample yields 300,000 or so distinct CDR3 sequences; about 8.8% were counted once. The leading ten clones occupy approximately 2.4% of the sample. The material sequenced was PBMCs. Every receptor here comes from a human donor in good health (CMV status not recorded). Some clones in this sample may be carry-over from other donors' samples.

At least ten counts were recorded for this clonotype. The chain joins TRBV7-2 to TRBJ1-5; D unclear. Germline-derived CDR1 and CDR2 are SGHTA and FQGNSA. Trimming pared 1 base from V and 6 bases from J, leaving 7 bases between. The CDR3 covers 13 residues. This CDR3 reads CASSLESSQPQHF. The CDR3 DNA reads TGTGCCAGCAGCTTAGAGTCATCTCAGCCCCAGCATTTT.

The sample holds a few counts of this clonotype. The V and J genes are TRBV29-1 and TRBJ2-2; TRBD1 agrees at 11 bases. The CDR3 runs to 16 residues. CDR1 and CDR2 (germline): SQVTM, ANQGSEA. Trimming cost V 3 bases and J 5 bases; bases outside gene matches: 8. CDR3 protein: CSVDERTGGRTGELFF. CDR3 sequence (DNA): TGCAGCGTTGACGAGCGGACAGGGGGCCGAACCGGGGAGCTGTTTTTT.

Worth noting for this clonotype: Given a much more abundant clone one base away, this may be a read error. The CDR3 nucleotides are TGTGCCAGCAGTTGCGGTGCGGGGCTCTACAATGAGCAGTTCTTC. It codes for CASSCGAGLYNEQFF. The chain employs TRBV6-6 and TRBJ2-1, with D perhaps matching TRBD2 (6 bases). V shed 4 bases and J shed 3 bases, with 13 bases lying between them. The CDR3 covers 15 residues. The germline gives CDR1 MNHNY, CDR2 SVGAGI (reference sequence).

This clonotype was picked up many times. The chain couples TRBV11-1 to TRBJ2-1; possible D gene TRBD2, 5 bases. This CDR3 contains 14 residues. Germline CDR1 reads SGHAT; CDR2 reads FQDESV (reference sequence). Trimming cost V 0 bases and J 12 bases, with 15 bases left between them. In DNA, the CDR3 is TGTGCCAGCAGCTTAGCGGAGTTAGGGAGTGGGCAGTTCTTC. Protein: CASSLAELGSGQFF.

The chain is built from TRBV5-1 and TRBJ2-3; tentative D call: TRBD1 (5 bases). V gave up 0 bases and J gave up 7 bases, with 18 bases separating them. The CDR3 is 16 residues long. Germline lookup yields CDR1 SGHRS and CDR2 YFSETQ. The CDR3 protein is CASSLAPGSGLNTQYF. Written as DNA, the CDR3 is TGCGCCAGCAGCTTGGCCCCGGGTTCAGGGTTGAATACGCAGTATTTT.

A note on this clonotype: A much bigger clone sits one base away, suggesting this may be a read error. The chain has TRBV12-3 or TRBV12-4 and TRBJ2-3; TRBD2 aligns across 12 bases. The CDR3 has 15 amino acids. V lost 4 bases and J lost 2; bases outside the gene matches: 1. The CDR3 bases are TGTGCCAGCAGTTGGACTAGCGGGAACACAGATACGCAGTATTTT. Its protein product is CASSWTSGNTDTQYF.

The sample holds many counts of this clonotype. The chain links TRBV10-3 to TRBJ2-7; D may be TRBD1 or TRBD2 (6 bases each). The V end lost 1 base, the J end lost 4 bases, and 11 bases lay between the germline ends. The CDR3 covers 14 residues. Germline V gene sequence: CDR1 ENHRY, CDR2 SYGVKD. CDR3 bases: TGTGCCATCAGTGAGTTGGGGGGCTCATACGAGCAGTACTTC. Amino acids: CAISELGGSYEQYF.

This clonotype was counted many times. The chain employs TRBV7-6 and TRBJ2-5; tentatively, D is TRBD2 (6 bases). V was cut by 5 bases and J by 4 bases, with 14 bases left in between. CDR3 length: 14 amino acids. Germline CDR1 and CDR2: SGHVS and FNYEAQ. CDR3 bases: TGTGCCAGCAGCCTCCGGGACTTTGGAGAGACCCAGTACTTC. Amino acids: CASSLRDFGETQYF. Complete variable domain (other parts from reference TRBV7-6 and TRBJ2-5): GAGVSQSPRYKVTKRGQDVALRCDPISGHVSLYWYRQALGQGPEFLTYFNYEAQQDKSGLPNDRFSAERPEGSISTLTIQRTEQRDSAMYRCASSLRDFGETQYFGPGTRLLVL.